The rows below give T cell receptor beta chains drawn from one sample of a study of T-cell reconstitution after alpha-beta-depleted transplantation in children. Via MiXCR, TCRdb re-called the PCR reads, giving one row per CDR3 protein. The sample gives roughly 100,000 distinct CDR3 sequences, 6.5% to 8.5% of which show up once; more than 6.5% is in the top ten. The source was PBMCs from the stem cell graft donor, collected from the stem cell graft. These receptor sequences come from a human donor who donated a stem cell graft to a child with congenital amegakaryocytic thrombocytopenia. The CDR3 runs from the conserved cysteine through the conserved F or W. A D gene is named only where the DNA matches it firmly.

v_call: TRBV28
j_call: TRBJ2-2
cdr3_length: 13
d_call: .
cdr3_aa: CASSRLAPGELFF

v_call: TRBV27
j_call: TRBJ2-7
cdr3_length: 14
d_call: .
cdr3_aa: CASSSLAPSYEQYF

v_call: TRBV5-1
j_call: TRBJ2-1
cdr3_length: 14
d_call: .
cdr3_aa: CASSLATGRDEQFF

v_call: TRBV20-1
j_call: TRBJ2-5
cdr3_length: 15
d_call: TRBD2
cdr3_aa: CSAMTSGGLVETQYF

v_call: TRBV6-5
j_call: TRBJ2-1
cdr3_length: 11
d_call: .
cdr3_aa: CASSYGVEQFF

v_call: TRBV9
j_call: TRBJ2-3
cdr3_length: 15
d_call: TRBD2
cdr3_aa: CASSAIAGAPDTQYF

v_call: TRBV20-1
j_call: TRBJ2-7
cdr3_length: 18
d_call: TRBD1
cdr3_aa: CSAYKRGQGLRSSYEQYF

v_call: TRBV5-1
j_call: TRBJ2-1
cdr3_length: 14
d_call: TRBD1
cdr3_aa: CASSLQTGGNEQFF

v_call: TRBV6-1
j_call: TRBJ1-5
cdr3_length: 13
d_call: .
cdr3_aa: CATSLYGDQPQHF

v_call: TRBV15
j_call: TRBJ2-3
cdr3_length: 15
d_call: .
cdr3_aa: CATSRAGVATDTQYF

v_call: TRBV20-1
j_call: TRBJ2-7
cdr3_length: 13
d_call: TRBD2
cdr3_aa: CSARGDYIYEQYF

v_call: TRBV20-1
j_call: TRBJ2-3
cdr3_length: 13
d_call: .
cdr3_aa: CSAPKDGADTQYF

v_call: TRBV29-1
j_call: TRBJ1-2
cdr3_length: 10
d_call: .
cdr3_aa: CSVGSLGYTF

v_call: TRBV24-1
j_call: TRBJ2-1
cdr3_length: 15
d_call: TRBD2
cdr3_aa: CATSDASGNYNEQFF

v_call: TRBV19
j_call: TRBJ2-3
cdr3_length: 12
d_call: .
cdr3_aa: CASMGGLYTQYF